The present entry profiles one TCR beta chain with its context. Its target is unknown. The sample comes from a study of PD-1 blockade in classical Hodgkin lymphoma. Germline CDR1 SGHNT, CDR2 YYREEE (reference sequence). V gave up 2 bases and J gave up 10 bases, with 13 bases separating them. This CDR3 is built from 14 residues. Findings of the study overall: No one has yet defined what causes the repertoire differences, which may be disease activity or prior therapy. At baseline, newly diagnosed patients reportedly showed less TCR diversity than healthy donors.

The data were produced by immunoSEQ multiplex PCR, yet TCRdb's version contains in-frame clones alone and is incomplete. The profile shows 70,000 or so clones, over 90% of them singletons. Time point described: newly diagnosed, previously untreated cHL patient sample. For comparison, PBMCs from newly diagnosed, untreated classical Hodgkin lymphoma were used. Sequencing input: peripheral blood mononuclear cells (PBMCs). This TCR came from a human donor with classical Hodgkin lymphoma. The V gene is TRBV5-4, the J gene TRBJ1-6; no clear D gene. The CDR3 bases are TGTGCCAGCAGCTTCGAGAGTCCGGGCTCACCCCTCCACTTT. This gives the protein CASSFESPGSPLHF.